This TCR beta chain was profiled in a study of spatial heterogeneity in lung cancer. Study as a whole: Samples were obtained from some 70 donors, all untreated early-stage non-small cell lung cancer patients. Taken at a median of about 2 years after resection, follow-up PBMC samples underwent sequencing when available.

Time point meaning: blood at routine non-recurrence follow-up after resection. Tumor, nontumor lung or frozen PBMC supplied whole RNA, sequenced without sorting. This clonotype was observed at least ten times. TCRdb called the 5' RACE reads again in MiXCR, with one record for every CDR3 protein. The data show just over 70,000 distinct CDR3 sequences, 8% to 10% seen once. The CDR3 is 15 amino acids. V dropped 2 bases and J dropped 1; count of bases not matched to a gene: 2. Germline CDR1 SGHAT, CDR2 FQNNGV. This sample comprised PBMCs, obtained at follow-up. The chain has TRBV11-2 and TRBJ2-3, with 8 bases lining up with TRBD1. The TCR comes from a female donor with early-stage non-small cell lung cancer. CDR3 sequence: CASSLLGQGTDTQYF. CDR3 nucleotide sequence: TGTGCCAGCAGCTTACTGGGACAGGGCACAGATACGCAGTATTTT.